Listed below are T cell receptor beta chains from one sample, sequenced in a study of T cell changes during pregnancy in multiple sclerosis. Sequencing was performed with immunoSEQ multiplex PCR; in TCRdb, only in-frame clones are kept and a portion is missing. Here the sample spans 78,000 or so clones, 90% to 95% being singletons. The source was CD4+ T cells from peripheral blood mononuclear cells, collected before pregnancy. The receptors shown here come from a female donor with multiple sclerosis, enrolled in a pregnancy study. The CDR3 runs from the conserved cysteine through the conserved F or W. The D gene is left open where the match is weak. Clone size is given for some rows only: seen once, a few or many times, or a class if the clone is expanded.

d_call clone_size j_call v_call cdr3_aa cdr3_nt
- - TRBJ1-2 TRBV9 CASSALAINYGYTF TGTGCCAGCAGCGCGTTGGCCATAAACTATGGCTACACCTTC
- - TRBJ1-4 TRBV18 CASSPGLANEKLFF TGTGCCAGCTCGCCGGGTCTTGCTAATGAAAAACTGTTTTTT
- once TRBJ2-3 TRBV18 CASSPLGTPSTDTQYF TGTGCCAGCTCACCCCTCGGGACACCAAGCACAGATACGCAGTATTTT
TRBD1 - TRBJ1-5 TRBV7-8 CASSLGRGGAGNQPQHF TGTGCCAGCAGCTTAGGTCGAGGGGGCGCTGGAAATCAGCCCCAGCATTTT
TRBD1 - TRBJ1-4 TRBV30 CAWSEGTGAYEKLFF TGTGCCTGGAGTGAGGGGACAGGGGCTTATGAAAAACTGTTTTTT
- - TRBJ1-2 TRBV15 CATSRAPTDYGYTF TGTGCCACCAGCAGAGCTCCGACAGACTATGGCTACACCTTC
- - TRBJ2-3 TRBV29-1 CSVVAAYTLGQYF TGCAGCGTTGTAGCGGCTTACACACTGGGGCAGTATTTT
TRBD1 - TRBJ2-7 TRBV5-1 CASSLNTGTGGYEQYF TGCGCCAGCAGCTTAAACACCGGGACAGGGGGCTACGAGCAGTACTTC
TRBD1 once TRBJ2-4 TRBV2 CASSLQGVGKNIQYF TGTGCCAGCAGCCTACAGGGGGTGGGCAAAAACATTCAGTACTTC
- - TRBJ2-7 TRBV19 CASRRGHSYEQYF TGTGCCAGTAGACGCGGACACTCCTACGAGCAGTACTTC
- - TRBJ1-6 TRBV5-1 CASSLESQGGNNSPLHF TGCGCCAGCAGCTTGGAGTCACAGGGAGGGAACAACTCACCCCTCCACTTT
- once TRBJ2-1 TRBV5-4 CASSLGGPREQFF TGTGCCAGCAGCTTGGGGGGGCCCAGAGAGCAGTTCTTC
- - TRBJ1-1 TRBV2 CASSGGEETEAFF TGTGCCAGCAGTGGGGGGGAGGAAACTGAAGCTTTCTTT
TRBD1 - TRBJ2-2 TRBV7-8 CASSLGPGDPGGGELFF TGTGCCAGCAGCTTAGGCCCAGGGGATCCAGGGGGCGGGGAGCTGTTTTTT
TRBD1 - TRBJ1-5 TRBV7-9 CASSRTQGVGEQPQHF TGTGCCAGCAGCCGAACCCAGGGGGTTGGCGAACAGCCCCAGCATTTT
TRBD2 - TRBJ2-3 TRBV4-2 CASSLGGGAVTDTQYF TGTGCCAGCAGCCTAGGCGGGGGGGCCGTCACAGATACGCAGTATTTT
TRBD1 - TRBJ1-2 TRBV2 CASSEDRAWGYTF TGTGCCAGCAGTGAGGACAGGGCCTGGGGCTACACCTTC
TRBD1 - TRBJ1-2 TRBV10-1 CANARPGTGDGYTF TGCGCCAACGCTCGACCCGGGACAGGGGATGGCTACACCTTC
TRBD2 few TRBJ2-6 TRBV5-1 CASSLGGLAGVGANVLTF TGCGCCAGCAGCTTGGGAGGACTAGCGGGGGTTGGGGCCAACGTCCTGACTTTC
- - TRBJ2-1 TRBV9 CASSASGQGSRNEQFF TGTGCCAGCAGCGCTAGCGGACAGGGATCGCGCAATGAGCAGTTCTTC
TRBD2 - TRBJ2-2 TRBV2 CAGGTSGTGELFF TGTGCCGGCGGGACTAGCGGTACCGGGGAGCTGTTTTTT
TRBD1 - TRBJ1-3 TRBV9 CASSVVPRQGAGNTIYF TGTGCCAGCAGCGTAGTGCCCCGGCAGGGGGCGGGAAACACCATATATTTT
- - TRBJ2-2 TRBV6-6 CASRPGGRNTGELFF TGTGCCAGCAGGCCAGGGGGGAGGAACACCGGGGAGCTGTTTTTT
- - TRBJ2-2 TRBV7-2 CASSQASTGELFF TGTGCCAGCAGCCAAGCTAGTACCGGGGAGCTGTTTTTT
- - TRBJ1-2 TRBV27 CAVTVTVHSYGYTF TGTGCCGTTACCGTAACGGTGCACTCTTATGGCTACACCTTC
- once TRBJ2-1 TRBV19 CASSLRQVLENEQFF TGTGCCAGTAGTTTAAGACAGGTTCTGGAAAATGAGCAGTTCTTC
- once TRBJ2-5 TRBV27 CASSFARFGVNQETQYF TGTGCCAGCAGTTTTGCCCGTTTCGGTGTCAATCAAGAGACCCAGTACTTC
- - TRBJ2-7 TRBV14 CASSQRSRRGPYEQYF TGTGCCAGCAGCCAAAGAAGTCGGCGGGGGCCCTACGAGCAGTACTTC
- few TRBJ1-2 TRBV2 CASSSEGDYGYTF TGTGCCAGCAGTTCCGAGGGGGACTATGGCTACACCTTC
TRBD2 - TRBJ2-1 TRBV2 CASSGGLSGRLRYEQFF TGTGCCAGCAGTGGCGGCCTCAGCGGGAGGTTGCGGTATGAGCAGTTCTTC
- - TRBJ1-2 TRBV6-5 CASSYSTRGDYGYTF TGTGCCAGCAGTTACTCCACGCGGGGGGACTATGGCTACACCTTC
- - TRBJ1-1 TRBV5-1 CASSWGVNTEAFF TGCGCCAGCAGCTGGGGGGTGAACACTGAAGCTTTCTTT
- - TRBJ2-1 TRBV15 CATSRGNWAGQSSYNEQFF TGTGCCACCAGCAGAGGCAATTGGGCTGGACAGAGCTCCTACAATGAGCAGTTCTTC
- - TRBJ1-6 TRBV6-5 CASSYSSGSYNSPLHF TGTGCCAGCAGTTACTCGTCGGGCTCCTATAATTCACCCCTCCACTTT